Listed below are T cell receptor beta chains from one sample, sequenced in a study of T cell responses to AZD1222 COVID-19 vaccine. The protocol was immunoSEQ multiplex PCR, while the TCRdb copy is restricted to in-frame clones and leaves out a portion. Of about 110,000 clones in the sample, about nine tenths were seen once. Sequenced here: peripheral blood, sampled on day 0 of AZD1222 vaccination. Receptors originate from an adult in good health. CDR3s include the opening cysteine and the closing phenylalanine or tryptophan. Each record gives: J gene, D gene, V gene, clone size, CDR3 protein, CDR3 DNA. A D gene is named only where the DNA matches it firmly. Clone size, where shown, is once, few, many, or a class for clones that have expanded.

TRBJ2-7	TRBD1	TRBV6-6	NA	CASTRTGTGGREQYF	TGTGCCAGCACCAGAACCGGGACAGGGGGTCGCGAGCAGTACTTC
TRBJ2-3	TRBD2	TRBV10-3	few	CAIRGSGRDRTDTQYF	TGTGCCATCAGGGGTAGCGGGAGAGACCGCACAGATACGCAGTATTTT
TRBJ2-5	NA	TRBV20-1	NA	CSAYPQETQYF	TGCAGTGCGTACCCTCAAGAGACCCAGTACTTC
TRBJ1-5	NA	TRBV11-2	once	CASSLDGQSNQPQHF	TGTGCCAGCAGCTTAGATGGACAGAGCAATCAGCCCCAGCATTTT
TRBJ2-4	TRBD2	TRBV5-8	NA	CASTASSGMLAKNIQYF	TGTGCCAGCACTGCGTCTAGCGGGATGCTAGCCAAAAACATTCAGTACTTC
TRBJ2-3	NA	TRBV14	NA	CASSRPFSTDTQYF	TGTGCCAGCAGCCGACCATTTAGCACAGATACGCAGTATTTT
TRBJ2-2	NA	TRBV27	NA	CASSIGRNTGELFF	TGTGCCAGCAGTATCGGCAGGAACACCGGGGAGCTGTTTTTT
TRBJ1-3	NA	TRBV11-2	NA	CASSLQGTSGNTIYF	TGTGCCAGCAGCTTACAGGGCACCTCTGGAAACACCATATATTTT
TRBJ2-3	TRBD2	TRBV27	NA	CASSPLLAGGSPSTQYF	TGTGCCAGCAGTCCCCTCCTAGCGGGAGGGTCCCCAAGTACGCAGTATTTT
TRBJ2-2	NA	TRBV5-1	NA	CASSPGSYSTGELFF	TGCGCCAGCAGCCCCGGGAGTTATTCCACCGGGGAGCTGTTTTTT
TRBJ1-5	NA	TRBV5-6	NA	CASSPAGDQPQHF	TGTGCCAGCAGCCCGGCGGGGGATCAGCCCCAGCATTTT
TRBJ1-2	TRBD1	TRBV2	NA	CASSVRDRGNYGYTF	TGTGCCAGCAGTGTACGGGACAGGGGCAACTATGGCTACACCTTC
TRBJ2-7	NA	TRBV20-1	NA	CSARDYEQYF	TGCAGTGCTAGAGACTACGAGCAGTACTTC
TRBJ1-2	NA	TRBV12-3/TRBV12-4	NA	CASSLVATRRYTF	TGTGCCAGCAGTTTAGTCGCCACCCGGCGCTACACCTTC
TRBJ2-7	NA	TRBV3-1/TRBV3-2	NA	CASSQGTYQYF	TGTGCCAGCAGCCAAGGGACTTACCAGTACTTC
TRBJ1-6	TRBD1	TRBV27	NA	CASKQGVSPLHF	TGTGCCAGCAAACAGGGGGTTTCACCCCTCCACTTT
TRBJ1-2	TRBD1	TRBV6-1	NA	CASSEFGTGVCTF	TGTGCCAGCAGTGAGTTCGGGACAGGTGTTTGCACCTTC
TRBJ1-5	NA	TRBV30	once	CAWRATGIGNQPQHF	TGTGCCTGGAGGGCCACAGGGATTGGGAATCAGCCCCAGCATTTT
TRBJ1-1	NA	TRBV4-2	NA	CASSQGGHDAEAFF	TGTGCCAGCAGCCAAGGCGGCCATGACGCTGAAGCTTTCTTT
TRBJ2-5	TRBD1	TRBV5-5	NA	CASSLNRGFQETQYF	TGTGCCAGCAGCTTGAACAGGGGCTTCCAAGAGACCCAGTACTTC
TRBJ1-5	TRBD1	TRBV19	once	CASSDTGQGHQPQHF	TGTGCCAGTAGCGATACTGGACAGGGGCATCAGCCCCAGCATTTT
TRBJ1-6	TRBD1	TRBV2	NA	CASRGTGGSPLHF	TGTGCCAGCAGGGGTACAGGGGGATCACCCCTCCACTTT
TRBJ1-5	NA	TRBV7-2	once	CASSFTGTASNQPQHF	TGTGCCAGCAGCTTCACCGGGACGGCTAGCAATCAGCCCCAGCATTTT
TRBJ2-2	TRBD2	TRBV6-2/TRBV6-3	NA	CASSIWTSGRGGGELFF	TGTGCCAGCAGTATATGGACTAGCGGACGTGGAGGCGGGGAGCTGTTTTTT
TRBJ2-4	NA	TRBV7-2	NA	CASSLGGEIQYF	TGTGCCAGCAGCTTAGGGGGGGAAATTCAGTACTTC
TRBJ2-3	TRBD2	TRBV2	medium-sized	CASDDGGRAGDTQYF	TGTGCCAGCGACGATGGCGGGAGGGCGGGGGATACGCAGTATTTT
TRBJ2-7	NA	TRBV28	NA	CASRDFPYEQYF	TGTGCCAGCCGGGACTTCCCCTACGAGCAGTACTTC
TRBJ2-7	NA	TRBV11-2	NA	CASSLVFPGRTRSYEQYF	TGTGCCAGCAGCTTAGTCTTCCCAGGGAGGACACGATCCTACGAGCAGTACTTC